The source of this T cell receptor beta chain is a study of shared clonotypes between healthy human individuals (dated by TCRdb to 2018 to 2020). Notes on the research overall: Two women and three men aged 18 to 49 years were included in the cohort. Per donor, three plates each were used for CD4 naive and CD4 memory, two for CD8 naive, and one for CD8 memory. Blood TCR repertoires of about 5 healthy adults were deeply sequenced to estimate repertoire size and the extent of clonotype sharing between individuals. To increase sequencing depth and limit assay-specific biases, TCR repertoire library preparation and sequencing were carried out by different laboratories using diverse techniques. Between about 0.94 and 8.9 billion PBMCs per donor were obtained by leukapheresis. On the study overall, not on this receptor specifically: Compared with non-shared clonotypes, the clonotypes found in all four sorted-subset donors had higher generation probabilities. Larger estimated clonotype richness was generally found for naive subsets than for memory subsets. Rarefaction of sorted-subset datasets indicated incomplete sequencing despite the large sequencing depth. Sampling was restricted to blood, and TCR repertoires in tissues likely differ from the TCR repertoires found in blood. Pairwise subsampling indicated that sequencing depth was expected to affect the degree of clonotype sharing among donors. Sharing across several donors was observed for 5% to 6.5% of naive CD4, about 3.2% of naive CD8, roughly 2.4% of memory CD4, and about 0.4% of memory CD8 clonotypes. Because the study included a small number of donors, the genetic and exposure-history diversity represented was limited.

Donors were healthy HIV-negative adults with no recently reported acute infections or vaccinations. All donors were Caucasian adults living in Nashville, Tennessee, USA. CD4+ T cells were enriched through magnetic negative selection, after which naive cells were positively selected on CD45RA and the remaining negative fraction served as the memory subset. Blood was collected by leukapheresis, and PBMCs were isolated by Ficoll-Histopaque density gradient centrifugation and then cryopreserved in liquid nitrogen vapor phase. Analytical flow cytometry was used to check the purity and quantity of every magnetically sorted T cell population. From each sorted fraction, genomic DNA was isolated and quantified by UV absorbance on a Nanodrop 2000c. The V end loses 0 bases and the J end loses 3 bases, and a stretch of 15 bases separates them. Reading the germline V gene (reference sequence) gives CDR1 SEHNR and CDR2 FQNEAQ. From its cysteine to its phenylalanine, the CDR3 spans 17 amino acids. The read is trimmed to its CDR3 DNA, 51 bases read in frame from base 1.

Using the deep immunoSEQ assay, TCR CDR3 regions were amplified from genomic DNA by multiplex PCR. Extracted genomic DNA from each cell subset was spread evenly across all wells of several immunoSEQ 96-well plates, with each plate serving as a replicate. For sorted subsets, around 0.2 ug of genomic DNA, equivalent to 25,000 to 35,000 T cell genomes, went into each replicate PCR. Purified libraries were measured with a Qubit 3.0 fluorometer, size-checked on a Bioanalyzer 2100, and measured again with the KAPA Library Quantification kit. Every immunoSEQ 96-well plate was sequenced on a separate single-read 150-cycle Illumina NextSeq 550 flow cell. In the source study's methods: Because the immunoSEQ output included only junctional sequences and no quality scores, the filtering could not be the same as the filtering used for full-length reads. To assign V/J genes and CDR3, sequences were annotated against IMGT germline references using PyIR, a Python wrapper for IgBLAST v1.9. Reads were removed for weak V/J assignments (E-value above 1e-6), missing CDR3, stop codons, out-of-frame junctions, or ambiguous translated residues. A V3J clonotype was defined by an identical inferred V gene, J gene, and CDR3 amino acid sequence. Percentage overlap between repertoires was calculated by dividing the number of shared unique clonotypes by the size of the smaller repertoire. Richness of each repertoire was evaluated using RTK rarefaction, the Chao1 estimator, and Recon v2.1 estimates of unobserved clonotypes. OLGA was used to compute generation probabilities for all TCRbeta clonotypes that the gDNA method yielded from a handful of donors. What TCRdb holds here is the immuneACCESS table cut down to in-frame rearrangements. Part of the clones is not present; checked against another copy, under half of the missing clones reflect an unresolved V gene, and the others are unexplained. From that table come the V and J calls and clone size; the DNA was used to work out D and trimming. The sample table records a few million clones; roughly 92% of these occur just once. The ten largest clonotypes hold more than 0.12% of the sample.

Comments on this clone: It has no known antigen specificity. The sample holds no much larger clone one base away, and base qualities are not on file.

The rearranged segments are TRBV7-9 and TRBJ2-1; the D gene remains uncertain. This sequence was found in a man in his late teens or twenties in good health. Sequenced input: naive CD4+ T cells sorted from blood. Explained via the paper, the cell subset or site label denotes: CD45RA+ positively selected. The CDR3 protein sequence reads: CASSLARSRVYYNEQFF. The nucleotide sequence reads TGTGCCAGCAGCTTAGCGCGCTCCCGAGTTTACTACAATGAGCAGTTCTTC.